The rows below give T cell receptor beta chains drawn from one sample of a study of OX40 agonist ivuxolimab in advanced cancers. Some clones are missing from TCRdb's copy, which holds only in-frame ones; the method was immunoSEQ multiplex PCR. The table has 55,000 to 90,000 clones, almost 90% seen once. The sequencing here drew on CD4+ or CD8+ T cells sorted from blood, taken in a trial of the OX40 agonist ivuxolimab. These receptors all come from an adult with an advanced solid tumor such as melanoma, head and neck, liver or kidney cancer. Each CDR3 is given with its conserved first and last residue. The order of the fields is V gene, J gene, clone size, CDR3 protein. Rows give clone size only sometimes, using once, few, many, or a class for an expanded clone.

v_call: TRBV4-3; j_call: TRBJ2-2; clone_size: .; cdr3_aa: CASSHMWTGGNTGELFF
v_call: TRBV7-3; j_call: TRBJ2-3; clone_size: .; cdr3_aa: CASSLNPPGTSGGRTDTQYF
v_call: TRBV19; j_call: TRBJ1-1; clone_size: .; cdr3_aa: CASSTRVDTEAFF
v_call: TRBV5-1; j_call: TRBJ1-2; clone_size: .; cdr3_aa: CASSLALSNYGYTF
v_call: TRBV7-2; j_call: TRBJ2-4; clone_size: .; cdr3_aa: CASSSYRDHKNIQYF
v_call: TRBV6-1; j_call: TRBJ2-7; clone_size: .; cdr3_aa: CAIIHGDRVAYEQYF
v_call: TRBV4-2; j_call: TRBJ2-7; clone_size: .; cdr3_aa: CASSHTAAGTSGRFYEQYF
v_call: TRBV7-6; j_call: TRBJ1-3; clone_size: once; cdr3_aa: CASSPRTGVGSGNTIYF
v_call: TRBV7-2; j_call: TRBJ2-2; clone_size: .; cdr3_aa: CASSFTGGTGELFF
v_call: TRBV6-5; j_call: TRBJ2-7; clone_size: .; cdr3_aa: CASSYSSNSYEQYF
v_call: TRBV28; j_call: TRBJ1-1; clone_size: .; cdr3_aa: CASSLGWVQGAEGEAFF
v_call: TRBV7-8; j_call: TRBJ2-3; clone_size: .; cdr3_aa: CASSFYWGSDTQYF
v_call: TRBV5-4; j_call: TRBJ1-4; clone_size: .; cdr3_aa: CASSFWGEKLFF
v_call: TRBV14; j_call: TRBJ1-6; clone_size: .; cdr3_aa: CASSQDSPSYARTDYSPLHF
v_call: TRBV28; j_call: TRBJ1-4; clone_size: once; cdr3_aa: CASSSPSGIEKLFF
v_call: TRBV7-9; j_call: TRBJ1-1; clone_size: .; cdr3_aa: CASSLGQANTEAFF
v_call: TRBV27; j_call: TRBJ2-5; clone_size: once; cdr3_aa: CASSFPGGGAQYF
v_call: TRBV29-1; j_call: TRBJ1-2; clone_size: .; cdr3_aa: CSVDFAGSYYGYTF
v_call: TRBV2; j_call: TRBJ1-2; clone_size: few; cdr3_aa: CASSEIEGPWSNGYTF
v_call: TRBV18; j_call: TRBJ1-1; clone_size: .; cdr3_aa: CASSGVMNTEAFF
v_call: TRBV4-2; j_call: TRBJ2-4; clone_size: .; cdr3_aa: CASSDADHNIQYF
v_call: TRBV6-1; j_call: TRBJ1-1; clone_size: few; cdr3_aa: CASSDNSPRAFF
v_call: TRBV6-6; j_call: TRBJ1-2; clone_size: few; cdr3_aa: CASSSAVYGYTF
v_call: TRBV6-5; j_call: TRBJ1-2; clone_size: .; cdr3_aa: CASSSRGEGYTF
v_call: TRBV19; j_call: TRBJ2-3; clone_size: .; cdr3_aa: CASKAEQITDTQYF
v_call: TRBV18; j_call: TRBJ2-3; clone_size: once; cdr3_aa: CASSPLAPGSQDTQYF
v_call: TRBV27; j_call: TRBJ1-5; clone_size: .; cdr3_aa: CASGGGTGDNQPQHF
v_call: TRBV19; j_call: TRBJ1-2; clone_size: .; cdr3_aa: CASSPTTGDGYTF
v_call: TRBV4-2; j_call: TRBJ1-3; clone_size: .; cdr3_aa: CASSPPGWDSGNTIYF
v_call: TRBV6-1; j_call: TRBJ1-2; clone_size: .; cdr3_aa: CASSESGTGHGGYTF
v_call: TRBV19; j_call: TRBJ2-3; clone_size: .; cdr3_aa: CASSSDPGRGRDTQYF
v_call: TRBV9; j_call: TRBJ2-1; clone_size: .; cdr3_aa: CASSAGLAGSQNEQFF
v_call: TRBV5-1; j_call: TRBJ1-1; clone_size: .; cdr3_aa: CASRADRVGTEAFF
v_call: TRBV6-5; j_call: TRBJ2-1; clone_size: .; cdr3_aa: CASSVTNEQFF
v_call: TRBV27; j_call: TRBJ2-1; clone_size: .; cdr3_aa: CASRTTGLIYNEQFF
v_call: TRBV11-2; j_call: TRBJ1-5; clone_size: .; cdr3_aa: CASSPQGHNQPQHF
v_call: TRBV6-5; j_call: TRBJ1-2; clone_size: .; cdr3_aa: CASSYDGQWSGYTF